The 24 T cell receptor beta chains reported below all come from one sample, sequenced in a study of T cells after yellow fever vaccination. TCRdb used MiXCR to reprocess the 5' RACE reads, holding one entry per CDR3 protein. The sample records hundreds of thousands of distinct CDR3 sequences, around 20% being singletons. Here the sequenced sample was PBMCs, taken before the yellow fever booster vaccination. The receptors shown here come from a young man who received the YFV17D yellow fever vaccine.

This clonotype was recorded a few times. The chain recombines TRBV3-1 with TRBJ2-2; 7 bases are a match to TRBD1. CDR1 is LGHDT and CDR2 is YNNKEL in the germline V gene (reference sequence). This CDR3 has 15 amino acids. The J segment lost 5 bases and the V segment lost 5 bases, leaving 8 bases of the junction unmatched. The DNA for the CDR3 is TGTGCCAGCAGCAAAGCTAAGACAGGGACCGGGGAGCTGTTTTTT. This translates into CASSKAKTGTGELFF.

This rearrangement joins TRBV4-1 to TRBJ2-1; a possible D gene is TRBD2 (5 bases). The CDR3 sequence is 17 residues long. Trimming stripped 0 bases from V and 6 bases from J, with 18 bases between. Germline CDR1 and CDR2: MGHRA and YSYEKL. CDR3 residues: CASSQDRRASWGNEQFF. In DNA, the CDR3 is TGCGCCAGCAGCCAAGATCGGCGGGCGTCTTGGGGCAATGAGCAGTTCTTC.

The chain has TRBV15 and TRBJ2-7; 9 bases are shared with TRBD1. The CDR3 runs 15 residues. V shed 0 bases and J 7 bases; nucleotides not matched to a gene: 7. Looked up from germline, CDR1 is LNHNV and CDR2 is YYDKDF (reference sequence). DNA for the CDR3: TGTGCCACCAGCAGAGATTCCGGGACAGGGCGGGAGCAGTACTTC. Amino acids: CATSRDSGTGREQYF.

The chain links TRBV5-1 to TRBJ2-1, with 9 bases identical to TRBD1. The CDR3 is made up of 15 amino acids. Germline-derived CDR1 and CDR2 are SGHRS and YFSETQ. The junction had 10 bases not matched to a gene; V was cut back by 3 bases and J by 9 bases. This CDR3 reads CASSSIGQGLGEQFF. The CDR3 nucleotides read TGCGCCAGCAGCTCGATTGGACAGGGGCTCGGTGAGCAGTTCTTC. The entire variable domain, with the rest obtained from reference TRBV5-1 and TRBJ2-1, is as follows: KAGVTQTPRYLIKTRGQQVTLSCSPISGHRSVSWYQQTPGQGLQFLFEYFSETQRNKGNFPGRFSGRQFSNSRSEMNVSTLELGDSALYLCASSSIGQGLGEQFFGPGTRLTVL.

A remark on this clonotype: This may arise from a read error, as a much more abundant clone is one base away. The chain links TRBV7-9 to TRBJ2-2, with D uncertain. The V gene's germline CDR1 is SEHNR and CDR2 FQNEAQ (reference sequence). CDR3 length: 12 amino acids. V dropped 1 base and J dropped 5 bases, with 2 bases sitting between them. This CDR3 is CASSLETGELFF. CDR3 DNA sequence: TGTGCCAGCAGCTTAGAAACCGGGGAGCTGTTTTTT.

This chain uses TRBV12-5 with TRBJ2-3, with a possible D match to TRBD1 (6 bases). Trimming removed 6 bases at V and 4 bases at J, with 23 bases between. The CDR3 is 17 amino acids. Germline lookup yields CDR1 LGHNT and CDR2 FRNRAP. CDR3 sequence: CASGSPGVGIDPDTQYF. The CDR3 DNA is TGTGCTAGTGGCAGTCCAGGGGTGGGGATTGACCCAGATACGCAGTATTTT.

J is TRBJ2-1 and V is TRBV19; 8 bases map to TRBD2. The CDR3 has 15 amino acids. The V and J ends lost 7 bases and 1 base, in that order; junction bases with no gene match: 6. CDR1 and CDR2 from the germline V gene are LNHDA and SQIVND (reference sequence). The CDR3 sequence is CASIRAGGSYNEQFF. CDR3 nucleotide sequence: TGTGCCAGTATTCGGGCGGGGGGATCCTACAATGAGCAGTTCTTC.

This chain joins TRBV7-2 and TRBJ1-6; a weak D match, TRBD1 (6 bases). The CDR3 has 15 amino acids. Trimming shortened V by 6 bases and J by 4 bases, and 13 bases separated the two germline ends. Germline V lookup: CDR1 SGHTA, CDR2 FQGNSA. The CDR3 sequence is CASRWGGTYNSPLHF. As DNA, the CDR3 is TGTGCCAGCAGGTGGGGGGGGACATATAATTCACCCCTCCACTTT.

The sample holds a few counts of this clonotype. V and J are TRBV19 and TRBJ2-7; D is perhaps TRBD2 (6 bases). Per germline, CDR1 LNHDA and CDR2 SQIVND (reference sequence). The CDR3 sequence is 14 residues long. Trimming took 3 bases from V and 1 from J, leaving 10 bases between them. CDR3 bases: TGTGCCAGTAGTATCTCGGGGACTTCCTACGAGCAGTACTTC. This encodes CASSISGTSYEQYF.

This clonotype appeared many times. This chain's CDR3 is CASRTGTPPDTQYF. DNA for the CDR3: TGCGCCAGCAGGACCGGGACACCCCCAGATACGCAGTATTTT. The chain carries TRBV5-1 and TRBJ2-3; tentative D call: TRBD1 (6 bases). The CDR3 contains 14 residues. Germline-derived CDR1 and CDR2 are SGHRS and YFSETQ. Trimming took off 5 bases at V and 4 bases at J, with 14 bases between the two ends.

The V call is TRBV20-1, the J call TRBJ2-3; tentative D call: TRBD2 (5 bases). V lost 6 bases and J 1 base, leaving 11 bases between the germline ends. Germline CDR1 is DFQATT and CDR2 is SNEGSKA (reference sequence). The CDR3 spans 13 residues. In DNA, the CDR3 is TGCAGTGCAGACTACAGCGGCACAGATACGCAGTATTTT. Residues: CSADYSGTDTQYF.

The V and J genes are TRBV4-1 and TRBJ1-5; D is ambiguous. Germline CDR1 and CDR2: MGHRA and YSYEKL. CDR3 length: 13 residues. Trimming took 6 bases from V and 11 from J, leaving 17 bases between them. The CDR3 is CASSLEGGLAQHF. DNA for the CDR3: TGCGCCAGCAGTCTAGAGGGCGGTCTGGCCCAGCATTTT.

This clonotype was seen repeatedly, ten times or more. V is TRBV4-1 and J is TRBJ2-3; unclear D gene. The CDR3 runs to 14 residues. With 2 bases removed from V and 5 bases from J, the gap between germline ends came to 11 bases. In germline, CDR1 is MGHRA, CDR2 YSYEKL. CDR3 sequence: CASSQPSSGDTQYF. The CDR3 DNA reads as TGCGCCAGCAGCCAACCATCCTCCGGAGATACGCAGTATTTT.

This clonotype was detected only a few times. The chain carries TRBV29-1 and TRBJ1-2; the D is unclear. This CDR3 spans 11 amino acids. V lost 0 bases and J lost 10, with 9 bases in between. The V gene's germline CDR1 is SQVTM and CDR2 ANQGSEA. Here the CDR3 reads CSVEDQDLYTF. The CDR3 region has the DNA TGCAGCGTTGAAGATCAGGACCTCTACACCTTC.

This clonotype was detected only a few times. J is TRBJ2-5 and V is TRBV4-3, with 12 bases lining up with TRBD1. Germline assignment: CDR1 LGHNA and CDR2 YSLEER. The CDR3 runs to 17 residues. The J segment lost 5 bases and the V segment lost 2 bases, leaving 9 bases of the junction unmatched. The CDR3 nucleotides are TGCGCCAGCAGCCAACGCGCTGGGACAGGGGGCGACGAGACCCAGTACTTC. It is translated as CASSQRAGTGGDETQYF.

This clonotype occurred a few times. The V and J genes are TRBV18 and TRBJ1-1, with TRBD1 matching over 11 bases. The CDR3 totals 16 residues. Germline V gene sequence: CDR1 KGHSH, CDR2 LQKENI. After removal of 4 bases from V and 5 bases from J, the junction contained 9 bases not matched to a gene. The CDR3 bases are TGTGCCAGCTCACTACGGGGACAGGGGGATCCGACTGAAGCTTTCTTT. Translation: CASSLRGQGDPTEAFF.

The chain links TRBV24-1 to TRBJ1-2; the D gene is possibly TRBD1 (6 bases). Trimming took off 5 bases at V and 7 bases at J, with 13 bases between the two ends. The CDR3 loop spans 13 amino acids. In germline, CDR1 is KGHDR, CDR2 SFDVKD. The CDR3 region is CATSVSQGSGYTF. DNA for the CDR3: TGTGCCACCAGTGTTTCACAGGGATCTGGCTACACCTTC.

This clonotype was recorded a few times. This chain links TRBV15 with TRBJ1-2; perhaps TRBD1 as D (5 bases). Germline assignment: CDR1 LNHNV and CDR2 YYDKDF (reference sequence). The CDR3 spans 14 residues. The germline V and J ends were trimmed by 3 bases and 4 bases, with 12 bases remaining between them. Written as DNA, the CDR3 is TGTGCCACCAGCAGGGCGGGGGGAGCCTATGGCTACACCTTC. It translates to CATSRAGGAYGYTF. The variable domain in full, completed from reference TRBV15 and TRBJ1-2, reads DAMVIQNPRYQVTQFGKPVTLSCSQTLNHNVMYWYQQKSSQAPKLLFHYYDKDFNNEADTPDNFQSRRPNTSFCFLDIRSPGLGDTAMYLCATSRAGGAYGYTFGSGTRLTVV.

There are a few counts of this clonotype. This rearrangement joins TRBV12-3 or TRBV12-4 to TRBJ2-3, with 8 bases aligning to TRBD2. The V segment lost 5 bases and the J segment 2 bases; nucleotides outside the gene matches: 3. This CDR3 comprises 14 residues. The chain's CDR3 is CASSISGTTDTQYF. DNA for the CDR3: TGTGCCAGCAGTATTAGCGGGACCACAGATACGCAGTATTTT.

The chain carries TRBV4-3 and TRBJ2-1; a possible D gene is TRBD1 (6 bases). Trimming took 5 bases from V and 9 from J, leaving 26 bases between them. CDR1 and CDR2 (germline): LGHNA, YSLEER. The CDR3 spans 17 residues. Here the CDR3 reads CASSGGLLAAPQSEQFF. For the CDR3, the DNA is TGCGCCAGCAGCGGGGGCCTCCTAGCTGCCCCACAGAGTGAGCAGTTCTTC.

The chain combines TRBV20-1 with TRBJ1-1, with 9 bases aligning to TRBD1. Losses at the gene ends were 5 bases for V and 3 bases for J; bases not matched to a gene: 7. This CDR3 comprises 14 residues. Germline assignment: CDR1 DFQATT and CDR2 SNEGSKA (reference sequence). CDR3 region: CSAVLGQGDTEAFF. The CDR3 region has the DNA TGCAGTGCTGTTTTGGGACAGGGTGACACTGAAGCTTTCTTT.

A few counts support this clonotype. The J gene is TRBJ2-3, the V gene TRBV28, with no clear D. This CDR3 region has 12 residues. V was shortened by 6 bases and J by 5 bases, with 9 bases between the two germline ends. Germline-derived CDR1 and CDR2 are MDHEN and SYDVKM. CDR3 DNA sequence: TGTGCCAGCAGCCCTAGTATAGATACGCAGTATTTT. Its protein is CASSPSIDTQYF.

This sequence joins TRBV4-1 and TRBJ1-4, with D hard to call. Germline CDR1 is MGHRA and CDR2 is YSYEKL. This CDR3 has 15 amino acids. Trimming took 4 bases from V and 4 from J, leaving 13 bases between them. This CDR3 reads CASSPPNGLNEKLFF. CDR3 DNA: TGCGCCAGCAGCCCCCCAAACGGGCTTAATGAAAAACTGTTTTTT.

The chain is built from TRBV7-2 and TRBJ1-1, with a weak D call TRBD1 (5 bases). The germline V and J ends were trimmed by 6 bases and 0 bases, with 11 bases remaining between them. This CDR3 is 14 amino acids long. Looked up from germline, CDR1 is SGHTA and CDR2 is FQGNSA. CDR3 in DNA: TGTGCCAGCAGAGGGACTTTCTTGAACACTGAAGCTTTCTTT. Its protein is CASRGTFLNTEAFF.